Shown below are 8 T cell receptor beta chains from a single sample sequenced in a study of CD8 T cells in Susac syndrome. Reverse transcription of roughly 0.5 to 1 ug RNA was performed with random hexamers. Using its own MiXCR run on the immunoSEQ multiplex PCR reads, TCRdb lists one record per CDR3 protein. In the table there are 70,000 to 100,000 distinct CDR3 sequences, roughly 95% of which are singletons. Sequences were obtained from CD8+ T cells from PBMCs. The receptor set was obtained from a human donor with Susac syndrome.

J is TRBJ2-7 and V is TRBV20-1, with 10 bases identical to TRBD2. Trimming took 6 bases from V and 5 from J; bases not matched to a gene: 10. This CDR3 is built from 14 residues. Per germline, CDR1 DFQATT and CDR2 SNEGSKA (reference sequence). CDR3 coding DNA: TGCAGTGCAAGGACTAGCGGTTCCCCGGACGAGCAGTACTTC. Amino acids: CSARTSGSPDEQYF.

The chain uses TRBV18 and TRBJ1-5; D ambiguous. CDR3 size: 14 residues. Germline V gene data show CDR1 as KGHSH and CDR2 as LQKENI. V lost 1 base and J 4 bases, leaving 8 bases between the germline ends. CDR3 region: CASSPRSDNQPQHF. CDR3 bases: TGTGCCAGCTCACCACGGTCTGATAATCAGCCCCAGCATTTT.

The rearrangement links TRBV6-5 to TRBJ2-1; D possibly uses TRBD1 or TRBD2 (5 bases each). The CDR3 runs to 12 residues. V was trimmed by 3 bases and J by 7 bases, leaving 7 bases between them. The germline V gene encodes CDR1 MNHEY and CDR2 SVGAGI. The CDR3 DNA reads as TGTGCCAGCAGTTATGGGGGAAATGAGCAGTTCTTC. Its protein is CASSYGGNEQFF.

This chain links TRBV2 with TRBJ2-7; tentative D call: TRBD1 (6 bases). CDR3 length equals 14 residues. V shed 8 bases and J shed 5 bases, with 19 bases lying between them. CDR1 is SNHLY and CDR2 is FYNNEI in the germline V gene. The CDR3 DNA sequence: TGTGCCAGCCACAGGGTTCGTACCAGGAACGAGCAGTACTTC. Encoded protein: CASHRVRTRNEQYF.

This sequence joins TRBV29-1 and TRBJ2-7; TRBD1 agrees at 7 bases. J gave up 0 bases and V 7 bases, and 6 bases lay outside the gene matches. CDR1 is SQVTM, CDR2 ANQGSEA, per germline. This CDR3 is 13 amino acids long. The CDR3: CSAGTVSSYEQYF. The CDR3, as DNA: TGCAGCGCTGGGACAGTTAGCTCCTACGAGCAGTACTTC.

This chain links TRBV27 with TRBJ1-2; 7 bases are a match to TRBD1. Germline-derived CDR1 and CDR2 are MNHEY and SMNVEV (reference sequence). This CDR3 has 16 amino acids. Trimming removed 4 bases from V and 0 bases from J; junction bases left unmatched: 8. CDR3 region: CASSSAGTASNYGYTF. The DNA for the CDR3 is TGTGCCAGCAGTTCCGCCGGGACAGCTTCTAACTATGGCTACACCTTC.

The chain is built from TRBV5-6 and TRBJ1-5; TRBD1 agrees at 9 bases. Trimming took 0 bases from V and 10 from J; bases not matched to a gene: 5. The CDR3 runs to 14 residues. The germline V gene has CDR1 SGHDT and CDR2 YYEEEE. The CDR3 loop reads CASSLGGQGHPQHF. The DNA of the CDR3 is TGTGCCAGCAGCTTGGGGGGACAGGGCCACCCCCAGCATTTT.

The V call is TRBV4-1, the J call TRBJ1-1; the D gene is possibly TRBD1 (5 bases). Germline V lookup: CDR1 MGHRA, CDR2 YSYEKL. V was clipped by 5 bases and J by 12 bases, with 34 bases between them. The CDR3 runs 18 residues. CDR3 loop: CASSNPGRQRTREERSFF. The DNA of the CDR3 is TGCGCCAGCAGCAATCCGGGACGCCAGCGCACTAGAGAAGAGAGGTCTTTCTTT.